Below are 7 T cell receptor beta chains sequenced from a single sample in a study of identical twins. TCRdb reprocessed the 5' RACE reads via MiXCR and lists one record per CDR3 protein. This sample carries 1.5 million or so distinct CDR3 sequences, around 33% of them seen once, and the ten largest clones take about 0.3%. Sequenced input: cord blood. Source of these receptors: a newborn girl in good health.

The chain couples TRBV27 to TRBJ2-3; the D gene is possibly TRBD1 (6 bases). CDR3 size: 18 residues. Looked up from germline, CDR1 is MNHEY and CDR2 is SMNVEV (reference sequence). Between the trimmed V and J ends, which lost 2 bases and 2 bases, there was a span of 20 bases. DNA for the CDR3: TGTGCCAGCAGTTTAGGTTGGGGGCTAAGAATCTCCACAGATACGCAGTATTTT. Residues: CASSLGWGLRISTDTQYF.

The gene calls are TRBV5-1 and TRBJ2-5; D gene ambiguous. Germline V gives CDR1 SGHRS, CDR2 YFSETQ. Trimming took 0 bases from V and 11 from J, leaving 17 bases between them. The CDR3 runs 14 residues. CDR3 region: CASSLGNTNNEQYF. CDR3 DNA: TGCGCCAGCAGCTTGGGGAATACTAACAATGAGCAGTACTTC.

V usage is TRBV5-1 and J usage is TRBJ1-5, with 9 bases aligning to TRBD1. The CDR3 is made up of 17 amino acids. Germline V lookup: CDR1 SGHRS, CDR2 YFSETQ. V trimming: 5 bases; J trimming: 2 bases; junction bases outside the gene matches: 11. The CDR3 loop is CASRLGTGFHRNQPQHF. The DNA of the CDR3 is TGCGCCAGCAGACTAGGGACAGGGTTCCATCGCAATCAGCCCCAGCATTTT.

This clonotype occurred many times. The genes are TRBV29-1 and TRBJ2-3; D perhaps matches TRBD1 (5 bases). V was shortened by 3 bases and J by 1 base, with 5 bases between the two germline ends. Germline assignment: CDR1 SQVTM and CDR2 ANQGSEA. CDR3 length: 12 amino acids. The CDR3 here is CSVDRGTDTQYF. The CDR3 bases are TGCAGCGTTGACAGGGGCACAGATACGCAGTATTTT.

The chain carries TRBV3-1 and TRBJ2-7, with D perhaps TRBD1 (5 bases). CDR1 is LGHDT, CDR2 YNNKEL, per germline (reference sequence). Trimming left V 4 bases short and J 2 bases short, with 18 bases between. CDR3 length equals 16 residues. This CDR3 reads CASSLGRGVRAYEQYF. The CDR3 DNA sequence: TGTGCCAGCAGCCTGGGAAGAGGCGTCAGGGCCTACGAGCAGTACTTC.

The sample holds many counts of this clonotype. V is TRBV6-6 and J is TRBJ2-3; D gene ambiguous. The V gene's germline CDR1 is MNHNY and CDR2 SVGAGI (reference sequence). The CDR3 runs to 13 residues. V was cut by 2 bases and J by 1 base, with 4 bases left in between. In nucleotides, the CDR3 is TGTGCCAGCAGTTACAGGGGCACAGATACGCAGTATTTT. It is translated as CASSYRGTDTQYF.

This clonotype was detected only a few times. The rearrangement links TRBV12-3 or TRBV12-4 to TRBJ2-7; D is ambiguous. V lost 2 bases and J 0 bases, leaving 11 bases between the germline ends. This CDR3 has 15 amino acids. The CDR3 nucleotides read TGTGCCAGCAGTTTAAGACACTTGAGCTCCTACGAGCAGTACTTC. Translating gives CASSLRHLSSYEQYF.